These T cell receptor beta chains were read from a single sample in a study of T-cell memory formation after mild COVID-19. TCRdb called the 5' RACE reads again in MiXCR, with one record for every CDR3 protein. Of 210,000 or so distinct CDR3 sequences detected, 25% to 35% appear once; the ten largest clones hold about an eighth. Sequenced material: PBMCs or a T cell subset sorted from them (not recorded which). The source of these receptors is an adult woman who had mild COVID-19 (a few samples of this study predate the infection). Cell type and time point are not known. Both conserved end residues are part of each CDR3. Each record gives: V gene, clone size, CDR3 protein. Size is omitted from some rows. Given values are once, few, many or a class for expanded clones.

V gene: TRBV5-1
clone size: few
CDR3 protein: CASSPASGGSYNEQFF

V gene: TRBV7-9
clone size: .
CDR3 protein: CASSLPDRGLGELFF

V gene: TRBV29-1
clone size: many
CDR3 protein: CSVELGPHQETQYF

V gene: TRBV7-9
clone size: .
CDR3 protein: CASSSPGTVEQYF

V gene: TRBV24-1
clone size: .
CDR3 protein: CATSDQGGGANVLTF

V gene: TRBV7-9
clone size: .
CDR3 protein: CASSFPRTGENEQYF

V gene: TRBV15
clone size: .
CDR3 protein: CATSRDEGGSGGGYTF

V gene: TRBV3-1
clone size: .
CDR3 protein: CASSPFRGVREKLFF

V gene: TRBV15
clone size: few
CDR3 protein: CATAVSSYNEQFF

V gene: TRBV24-1
clone size: few
CDR3 protein: CATSGGGADTQYF

V gene: TRBV4-2
clone size: .
CDR3 protein: CASSQNYLAGGPYNEQFF

V gene: TRBV13
clone size: few
CDR3 protein: CASSSAGTEQFF

V gene: TRBV7-2
clone size: many
CDR3 protein: CASSLRTVNEQFF

V gene: TRBV7-9
clone size: .
CDR3 protein: CASSSQVQPQHF

V gene: TRBV5-5
clone size: .
CDR3 protein: CASSLESGLRSGANVLTF

V gene: TRBV5-4
clone size: .
CDR3 protein: CASSIGTASPYEQYF

V gene: TRBV5-8
clone size: few
CDR3 protein: CASSLAARASQYF

V gene: TRBV29-1
clone size: few
CDR3 protein: CSGKGGYTDTQYF

V gene: TRBV15
clone size: .
CDR3 protein: CATSRGGTDGSSYEQYF

V gene: TRBV27
clone size: .
CDR3 protein: CASSLGAQSTDTQYF

V gene: TRBV19
clone size: once
CDR3 protein: CASSIGGTYRDSSYNEQFF

V gene: TRBV9
clone size: .
CDR3 protein: CASSLEGGANTEAFF

V gene: TRBV4-2
clone size: .
CDR3 protein: CASSHYRTSGETQYF

V gene: TRBV29-1
clone size: few
CDR3 protein: CSAQTGGAGYGYTF

V gene: TRBV12-3/TRBV12-4
clone size: .
CDR3 protein: CASRRDRTYNEQFF

V gene: TRBV3-1
clone size: .
CDR3 protein: CASSQGTVEAFF

V gene: TRBV5-1
clone size: .
CDR3 protein: CASSPGPPTRAGGYEQYF

V gene: TRBV20-1
clone size: .
CDR3 protein: CSAPLWGYTF

V gene: TRBV6-5
clone size: .
CDR3 protein: CASSWGPEQFF

V gene: TRBV11-2
clone size: .
CDR3 protein: CASSLLRDGASGNTIYF

V gene: TRBV6-5
clone size: .
CDR3 protein: CASSHTTYEQYF

V gene: TRBV12-3/TRBV12-4
clone size: .
CDR3 protein: CASSFAGVGNEQFF

V gene: TRBV18
clone size: few
CDR3 protein: CASSPMVTYEQYF

V gene: TRBV14
clone size: .
CDR3 protein: CASSQPDISSYNEQFF

V gene: TRBV7-2
clone size: .
CDR3 protein: CASSPPFGISGSSYEQYF

V gene: TRBV11-2
clone size: .
CDR3 protein: CASSLGPAGGVPGYGYTF

V gene: TRBV7-6
clone size: .
CDR3 protein: CASSLGSSGGAEQYF

V gene: TRBV3-1
clone size: .
CDR3 protein: CASSQGFTGEYF

V gene: TRBV7-3
clone size: .
CDR3 protein: CASSPLPISYEQYF

V gene: TRBV5-5
clone size: .
CDR3 protein: CASSLVPGRENTQYF

V gene: TRBV5-1
clone size: .
CDR3 protein: CASSMASGRAINF